A selection of T cell receptor beta chains follows, all from one sample in a study of OX40 agonist ivuxolimab in advanced cancers. Repertoires were generated with immunoSEQ multiplex PCR, while TCRdb's copy carries only in-frame clones and drops some. Of 74,000 or so clones detected, 86% appear once; the ten largest clones hold more than 2%. The sequences come from CD4+ or CD8+ T cells sorted from blood, collected in a trial of the OX40 agonist ivuxolimab. Every receptor here comes from an adult with an advanced solid tumor such as melanoma, head and neck, liver or kidney cancer. CDR3s include the opening cysteine and the closing phenylalanine or tryptophan. D genes are given only for firm matches. Not all rows give a size; the values are once, few, many and, for expanded clones, a class.

TGTGCCAGCAGTGGGCAGGGCAGGGCTGGGGCCAACGTCCTGACTTTC | CASSGQGRAGANVLTF | . | . | TRBJ2-6 | TRBV2
TGTGCCAGCAGTTCAGACAGGGATGCACCCCTCCACTTT | CASSSDRDAPLHF | TRBD1 | . | TRBJ1-6 | TRBV6-1
TGTGCCAACAGCTCAGCTTTACAGTACCTGAATTCTGGGGCCAACGTCCTGACTTTC | CANSSALQYLNSGANVLTF | . | . | TRBJ2-6 | TRBV11-1
TGTGCCATCAGCGGACTAGCGGGAGACAATGAGCAGTTCTTC | CAISGLAGDNEQFF | TRBD2 | . | TRBJ2-1 | TRBV10-3
TGTGCCAGTAGTATTGGACAGTCCTACACCGGGGAGCTGTTTTTT | CASSIGQSYTGELFF | . | few | TRBJ2-2 | TRBV19
TGCGCCAGCAGCCCCCTAAACAGGGGAGGTAATGAAAAACTGTTTTTT | CASSPLNRGGNEKLFF | TRBD1 | . | TRBJ1-4 | TRBV4-1
TGTGCCAGCAGTCGCGTTCGGACAGGGAGCTACGAGCAGTACTTC | CASSRVRTGSYEQYF | TRBD1 | . | TRBJ2-7 | TRBV6-6
TGTGCCTGGAGGCGGGCAGAAAATCAGCCCCAGCATTTT | CAWRRAENQPQHF | . | . | TRBJ1-5 | TRBV30
TGTGCCAGCAGCGGAGAGGTGAGGACTAACTATGGCTACACCTTC | CASSGEVRTNYGYTF | . | . | TRBJ1-2 | TRBV11-2
TGTGCCAGCAGCTTTGGAGTCAGGACAGGGGGCGAGCAGTACTTC | CASSFGVRTGGEQYF | TRBD1 | few | TRBJ2-7 | TRBV7-6
TGTGCCAGCAGTTACAAAGCGGGACTCCACTCCTACGAGCAGTACTTC | CASSYKAGLHSYEQYF | TRBD2 | . | TRBJ2-7 | TRBV6-5
TGTGCCAGTAGTAATGGGGCCGGCCGGGGCTACACCTTC | CASSNGAGRGYTF | . | few | TRBJ1-2 | TRBV19
TGTGCCAGCAGCCGGGGGGGGGTAAGCACAGATACGCAGTATTTT | CASSRGGVSTDTQYF | TRBD2 | . | TRBJ2-3 | TRBV6-5
TGCAGCGGTCGCACTAGCACAGATACGCAGTATTTT | CSGRTSTDTQYF | . | . | TRBJ2-3 | TRBV29-1
TGCGCCAGCAGCTCTCAGTTCACAGATACGCAGTATTTT | CASSSQFTDTQYF | . | . | TRBJ2-3 | TRBV5-1
TGTGCCAGCAGCCTAGCGGGAGAGTCCTACGAGCAGTACTTC | CASSLAGESYEQYF | TRBD2 | . | TRBJ2-7 | TRBV5-4
TGTGCCAGCAGGAGGGGGGACCCATACGAGCAGTACTTC | CASRRGDPYEQYF | . | . | TRBJ2-7 | TRBV6-1
TGTGCCAGTAGTATAGCCTGGGGTTTCGGCGAGCAGTACTTC | CASSIAWGFGEQYF | . | . | TRBJ2-7 | TRBV19
TGTGCCGCCCGACTAGCGGGAGTATACGAGCAGTACTTC | CAARLAGVYEQYF | TRBD2 | . | TRBJ2-7 | TRBV28
TGTGTCAGCAGGCCCGGCGGAGCGGGGGGCGAGACAGAGCAGTTCTTC | CVSRPGGAGGETEQFF | TRBD2 | . | TRBJ2-1 | TRBV2
TGCGCCAGCAGCCCACGACAGAACACTGAAGCTTTCTTT | CASSPRQNTEAFF | . | . | TRBJ1-1 | TRBV5-1
TGTGCCAGCAGCTTGTACGGCACCGTGAGCTACGAGCAGTACTTC | CASSLYGTVSYEQYF | . | . | TRBJ2-7 | TRBV5-6
TGTGCCAGCAGGGGGGGAGGCTCTCTCTATGGCTACACCTTC | CASRGGGSLYGYTF | . | . | TRBJ1-2 | TRBV6-1
TGTGCCAGCAGTGAATTGAGGAGCCAAATTAAGAACATTCAGTACTTC | CASSELRSQIKNIQYF | . | . | TRBJ2-4 | TRBV6-1
TGTGCCAGCAGTGAAGCAGTTTACTATGGCTACACCTTC | CASSEAVYYGYTF | . | . | TRBJ1-2 | TRBV6-1
TGTGCCAGCAGTTACCGTGACAGGCCCACAGATACGCAGTATTTT | CASSYRDRPTDTQYF | . | . | TRBJ2-3 | TRBV6-6
TGTGCCAGCAGCTTAGCCGGGACTAGCTACTACGAGCAGTACTTC | CASSLAGTSYYEQYF | TRBD2 | . | TRBJ2-7 | TRBV7-2
TGTGCCAGTAGTGGACAAGTCGGGCGGAGTAGGGAGACCCAGTACTTC | CASSGQVGRSRETQYF | . | . | TRBJ2-5 | TRBV19
TGTGCCAGCAGCTTTGCCAGGGGGATGGACGAGCAGTACTTC | CASSFARGMDEQYF | TRBD1 | . | TRBJ2-7 | TRBV7-9
TGTGCCAGCACCCTACGCGGGGCCCTTAATGAAAAACTGTTTTTT | CASTLRGALNEKLFF | . | . | TRBJ1-4 | TRBV5-4
TGCAGCGTCCGGGACAGTGGCTACGAGCAGTACTTC | CSVRDSGYEQYF | TRBD1 | . | TRBJ2-7 | TRBV29-1
TGTGCCAGCTCACCAGGCGGGGTAACTGGGGCCAACGTCCTGACTTTC | CASSPGGVTGANVLTF | . | . | TRBJ2-6 | TRBV18
TGTGCCAGCAGCCGCACAGGGGGCCGGAGCAATCAGCCCCAGCATTTT | CASSRTGGRSNQPQHF | TRBD1 | . | TRBJ1-5 | TRBV2
TGTGCCAGCAGCCTAAGCGGGAGGCGCCCAGATACGCAGTATTTT | CASSLSGRRPDTQYF | TRBD2 | . | TRBJ2-3 | TRBV7-2
TGCGCCAGCAGCTTGAGTTCTTTTGGGACAGGGTTCTACGAGCAGTACTTC | CASSLSSFGTGFYEQYF | TRBD1 | . | TRBJ2-7 | TRBV5-1
TGTGCCAGCAGCTTAGTCGGGGCGAAAGCGTCCTACGAGCAGTACTTC | CASSLVGAKASYEQYF | . | . | TRBJ2-7 | TRBV7-9
TGTGCCAGCAGTCCCCAGGGGGTACATACGCAGTATTTT | CASSPQGVHTQYF | TRBD1 | . | TRBJ2-3 | TRBV6-5
TGTGCCAGCAGCTTTCCGAACTATGGCTACACCTTC | CASSFPNYGYTF | . | . | TRBJ1-2 | TRBV7-2
TGTGCCAGCAGCTCCCACCTGGGGGAAAACATTCAGTACTTC | CASSSHLGENIQYF | . | . | TRBJ2-4 | TRBV14
TGTGCCAGCAGCGTAAAACAGGGGAACGGAAAACTGTTTTTT | CASSVKQGNGKLFF | TRBD1 | few | TRBJ1-4 | TRBV9
TGTGCCAGCAGCTCGGGACTGAGAAATCAGCCCCAGCATTTT | CASSSGLRNQPQHF | . | . | TRBJ1-5 | TRBV5-8
TGTGCCAGCAGCTTTACTAGATACGGGGAGACCCAGTACTTC | CASSFTRYGETQYF | . | . | TRBJ2-5 | TRBV5-6
TGTGCCAGCAGAACCGGGACTAGCGGGAGGGCCTCCTACAATGAGCAGTTCTTC | CASRTGTSGRASYNEQFF | TRBD2 | . | TRBJ2-1 | TRBV27
TGCGCCAGCATGAGGGGGGACGTCTCCTACGAGCAGTACTTC | CASMRGDVSYEQYF | . | . | TRBJ2-7 | TRBV5-1
TGTGCCAGCAGTCCGGTGGGGGACGTTCGAGCTTTCTTT | CASSPVGDVRAFF | . | . | TRBJ1-1 | TRBV27
TGTGCCAGCAGTGAGTCCAGGGCTCGCACTAATGAAAAACTGTTTTTT | CASSESRARTNEKLFF | . | . | TRBJ1-4 | TRBV6-1
TGTGCCAGCAGCCCCATCCGGGGTGGGGTCCAAGAGACCCAGTACTTC | CASSPIRGGVQETQYF | . | . | TRBJ2-5 | TRBV11-2
TGTGCCAGCAGCTTCCCTCGCCAGAGGGAAGAGACCCAGTACTTC | CASSFPRQREETQYF | . | . | TRBJ2-5 | TRBV5-4
TGTGCCAGCTCACGGACAGGGAACTATGGCTACACCTTC | CASSRTGNYGYTF | TRBD1 | . | TRBJ1-2 | TRBV18
TGTGCCAGCAGTTCCCGACTGGGCCGAGGAGAGCAGTTCTTC | CASSSRLGRGEQFF | . | . | TRBJ2-1 | TRBV27
TGTGCCAGCAGCGTAGCTACTGAGGGACTCTACGAGCAGTACTTC | CASSVATEGLYEQYF | . | . | TRBJ2-7 | TRBV9
TGTGCCAGCAGTAGACAGGGGGGGGGCACAGATACGCAGTATTTT | CASSRQGGGTDTQYF | TRBD1 | . | TRBJ2-3 | TRBV6-5
TGCGCCAGCTACGAGCGGGGGGGAACAGATACGCAGTATTTT | CASYERGGTDTQYF | TRBD2 | . | TRBJ2-3 | TRBV5-1
TGTGCCAGCAGTGCAGGAGGCAGAACTAATGAAAAACTGTTTTTT | CASSAGGRTNEKLFF | . | . | TRBJ1-4 | TRBV25-1
TGCGCCAGCAGTGAGAAGGGCACGGATACGCAGTATTTT | CASSEKGTDTQYF | . | . | TRBJ2-3 | TRBV10-1
TGTGCCAGCAGTGTTTGGGCGAGGGGAGCCTACGAGCAGTACTTC | CASSVWARGAYEQYF | . | . | TRBJ2-7 | TRBV2
TGTGCCAGCAGCGTAGAGCCCCTCACCTATAATTCACCCCTCCACTTT | CASSVEPLTYNSPLHF | . | . | TRBJ1-6 | TRBV9
TGTGCCATCAGTGAGCCATCACCTTGGGGGGCCCTTCCTCCCTATGGCTACACCTTC | CAISEPSPWGALPPYGYTF | . | . | TRBJ1-2 | TRBV10-3
TGTGCCAGCAGTGAAGAATGGACGGGAGGGCCCCTGTACTTC | CASSEEWTGGPLYF | TRBD2 | . | TRBJ2-5 | TRBV2
TGCGCCAGCAGCTTGTTCGGGGGACAGGGATTCAATGAGCAGTTCTTC | CASSLFGGQGFNEQFF | TRBD1 | . | TRBJ2-1 | TRBV5-1